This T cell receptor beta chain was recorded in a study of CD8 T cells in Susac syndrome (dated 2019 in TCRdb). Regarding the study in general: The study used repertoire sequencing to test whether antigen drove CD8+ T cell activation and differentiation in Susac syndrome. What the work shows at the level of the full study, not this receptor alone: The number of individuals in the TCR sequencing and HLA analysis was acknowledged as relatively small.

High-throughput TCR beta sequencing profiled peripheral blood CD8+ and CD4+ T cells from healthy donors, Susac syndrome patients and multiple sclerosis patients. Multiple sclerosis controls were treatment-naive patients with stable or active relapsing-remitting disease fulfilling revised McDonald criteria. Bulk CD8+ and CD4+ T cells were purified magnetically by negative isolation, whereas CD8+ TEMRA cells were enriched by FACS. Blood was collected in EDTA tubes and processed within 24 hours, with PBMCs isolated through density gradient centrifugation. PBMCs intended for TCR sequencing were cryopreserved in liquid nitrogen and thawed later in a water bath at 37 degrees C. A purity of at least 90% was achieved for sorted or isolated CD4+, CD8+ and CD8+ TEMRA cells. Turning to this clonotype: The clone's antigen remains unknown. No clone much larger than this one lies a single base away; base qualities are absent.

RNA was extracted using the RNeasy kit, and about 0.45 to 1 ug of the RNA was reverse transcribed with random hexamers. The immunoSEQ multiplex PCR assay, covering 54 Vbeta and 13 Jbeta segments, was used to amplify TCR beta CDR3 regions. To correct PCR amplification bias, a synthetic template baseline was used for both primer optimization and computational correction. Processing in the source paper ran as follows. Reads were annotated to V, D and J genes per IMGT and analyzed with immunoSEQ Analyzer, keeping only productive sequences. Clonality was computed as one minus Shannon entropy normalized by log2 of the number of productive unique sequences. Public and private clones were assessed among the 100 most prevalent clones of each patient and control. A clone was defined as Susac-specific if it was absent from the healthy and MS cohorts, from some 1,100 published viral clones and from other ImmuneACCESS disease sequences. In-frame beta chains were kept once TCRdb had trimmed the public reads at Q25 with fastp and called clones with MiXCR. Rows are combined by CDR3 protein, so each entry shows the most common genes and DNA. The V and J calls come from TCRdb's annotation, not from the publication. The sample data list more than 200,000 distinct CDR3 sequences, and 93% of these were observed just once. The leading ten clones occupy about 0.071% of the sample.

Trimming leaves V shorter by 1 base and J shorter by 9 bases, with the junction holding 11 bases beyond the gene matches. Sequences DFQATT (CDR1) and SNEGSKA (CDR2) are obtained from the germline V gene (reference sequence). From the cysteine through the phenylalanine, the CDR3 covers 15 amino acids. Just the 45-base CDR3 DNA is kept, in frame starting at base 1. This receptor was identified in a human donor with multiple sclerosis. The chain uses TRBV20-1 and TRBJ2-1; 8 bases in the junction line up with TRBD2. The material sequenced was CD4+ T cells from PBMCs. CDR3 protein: CSARAGSSGASEQFF. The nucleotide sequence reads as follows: TGCAGTGCTAGAGCCGGGAGTAGCGGGGCGTCTGAGCAGTTCTTC.